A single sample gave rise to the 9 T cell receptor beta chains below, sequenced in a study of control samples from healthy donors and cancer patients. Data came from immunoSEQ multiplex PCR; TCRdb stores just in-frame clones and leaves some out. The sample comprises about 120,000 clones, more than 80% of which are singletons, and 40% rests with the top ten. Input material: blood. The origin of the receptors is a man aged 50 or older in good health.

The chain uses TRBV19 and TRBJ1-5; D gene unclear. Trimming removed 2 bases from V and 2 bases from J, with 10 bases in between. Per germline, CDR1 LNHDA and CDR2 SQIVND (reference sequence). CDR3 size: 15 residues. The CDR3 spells CASSIWVEGNQPQHF. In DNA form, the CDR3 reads TGTGCCAGTAGTATATGGGTAGAGGGCAATCAGCCCCAGCATTTT.

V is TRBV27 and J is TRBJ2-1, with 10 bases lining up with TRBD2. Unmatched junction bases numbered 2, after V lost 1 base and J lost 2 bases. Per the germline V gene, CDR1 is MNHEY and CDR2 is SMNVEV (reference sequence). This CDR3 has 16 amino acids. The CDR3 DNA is TGTGCCAGCAGTTTATTTAGCGGGGGGCCCTACAATGAGCAGTTCTTC. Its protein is CASSLFSGGPYNEQFF.

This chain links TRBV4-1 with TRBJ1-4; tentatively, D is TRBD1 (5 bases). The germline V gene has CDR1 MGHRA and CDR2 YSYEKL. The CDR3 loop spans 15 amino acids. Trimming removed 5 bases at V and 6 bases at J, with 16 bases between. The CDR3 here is CASSTRQFGHEKLFF. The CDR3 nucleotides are TGCGCCAGCAGCACTAGACAGTTCGGGCATGAAAAACTGTTTTTT.

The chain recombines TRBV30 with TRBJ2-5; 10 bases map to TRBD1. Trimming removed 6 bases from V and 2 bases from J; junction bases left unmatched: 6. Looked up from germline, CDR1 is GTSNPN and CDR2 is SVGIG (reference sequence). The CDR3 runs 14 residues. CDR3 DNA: TGTGCCTGTGGGACAGGGGATCTTCAAGAGACCCAGTACTTC. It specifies CACGTGDLQETQYF. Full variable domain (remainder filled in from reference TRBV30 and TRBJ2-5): SQTIHQWPATLVQPVGSPLSLECTVEGTSNPNLYWYRQAAGRGLQLLFYSVGIGQISSEVPQNLSASRPQDRQFILSSKKLLLSDSGFYLCACGTGDLQETQYFGPGTRLLVL.

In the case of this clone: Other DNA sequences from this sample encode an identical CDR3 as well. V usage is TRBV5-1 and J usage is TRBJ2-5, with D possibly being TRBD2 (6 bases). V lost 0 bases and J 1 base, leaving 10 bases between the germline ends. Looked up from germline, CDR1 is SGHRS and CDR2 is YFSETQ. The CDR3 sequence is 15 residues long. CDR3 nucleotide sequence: TGCGCCAGCAGCTTGGCGCGGGGAGGCCAAGAGACCCAGTACTTC. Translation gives CASSLARGGQETQYF.

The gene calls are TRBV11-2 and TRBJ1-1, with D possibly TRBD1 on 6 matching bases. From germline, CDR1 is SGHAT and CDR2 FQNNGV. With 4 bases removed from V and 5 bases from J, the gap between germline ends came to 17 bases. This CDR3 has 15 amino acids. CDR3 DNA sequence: TGTGCCAGCAGCTCTACTGCGGGGGGCGAAACTGAAGCTTTCTTT. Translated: CASSSTAGGETEAFF.

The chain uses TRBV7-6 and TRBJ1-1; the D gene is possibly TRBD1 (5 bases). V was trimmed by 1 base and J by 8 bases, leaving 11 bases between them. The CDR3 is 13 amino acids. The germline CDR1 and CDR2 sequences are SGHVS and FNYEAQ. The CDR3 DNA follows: TGTGCCAGCAGCTTAGAGTGGGGGGGGGAAGCTTTCTTT. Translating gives CASSLEWGGEAFF.

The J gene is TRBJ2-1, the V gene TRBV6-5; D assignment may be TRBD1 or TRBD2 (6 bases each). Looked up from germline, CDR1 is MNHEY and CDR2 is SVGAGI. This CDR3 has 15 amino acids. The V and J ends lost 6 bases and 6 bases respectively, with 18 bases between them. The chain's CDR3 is CASSTGLATFNEQFF. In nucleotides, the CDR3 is TGTGCCAGCAGCACAGGGCTAGCGACCTTCAATGAGCAGTTCTTC.

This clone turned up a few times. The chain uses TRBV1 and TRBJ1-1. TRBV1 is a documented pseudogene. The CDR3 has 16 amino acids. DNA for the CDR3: TGCACCAGCAGCCAAGGGCGGCAAGCCTTGAACACTGAAGCTTTCTTT. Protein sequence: CTSSQGRQALNTEAFF.